These T cell receptor beta chains were read from a single sample in a study of cytomegalovirus exposure and HLA in healthy donors. Profiling relied on immunoSEQ multiplex PCR, and the TCRdb table lists in-frame clones only, not all of them. Among roughly 100,000 clones listed, around 72% were seen once. Sequenced input: PBMCs. These TCRs come from a male donor in good health and CMV-seronegative. Both conserved end residues are part of each CDR3. A D gene is named only where the DNA matches it firmly. Size is stated for part of the rows, as once, few or many counts, or as a class when the clone is expanded.

CDR3aa | CDR3nt | j_gene | abundance | v_gene | d_gene
CASSLSPLAGLYNEQFF | TGTGCCAGCAGTTTATCGCCACTAGCGGGGCTTTACAATGAGCAGTTCTTC | TRBJ2-1 | NA | TRBV27 | TRBD2
CATSRDSRETDTQYF | TGTGCCACCAGCAGAGATTCGAGGGAAACAGATACGCAGTATTTT | TRBJ2-3 | NA | TRBV15 | NA
CASSPQASHEQYF | TGTGCCAGCAGCCCTCAGGCTTCCCACGAGCAGTACTTC | TRBJ2-7 | NA | TRBV11-2 | NA
CASSRAGTGGEQYF | TGTGCCAGCAGTCGTGCCGGGACAGGGGGCGAGCAGTACTTC | TRBJ2-7 | NA | TRBV6-5 | TRBD1
CASSPSSGANVLTF | TGTGCCAGCAGTCCGAGCTCTGGGGCCAACGTCCTGACTTTC | TRBJ2-6 | few | TRBV7-3 | NA
CASSHSRETQYF | TGTGCCAGCAGCCATAGCAGAGAGACCCAGTACTTC | TRBJ2-5 | NA | TRBV7-6 | NA
CASSLVRLAGGYNEQFF | TGTGCCAGCAGCTTGGTCCGACTAGCGGGAGGTTACAATGAGCAGTTCTTC | TRBJ2-1 | NA | TRBV5-6 | TRBD2
CAWRLAGPSEQFF | TGTGCCTGGAGACTAGCGGGACCCTCTGAGCAGTTCTTC | TRBJ2-1 | NA | TRBV30 | TRBD2
CASTRSGAGELFF | TGTGCCAGCACGCGGTCAGGGGCCGGGGAGCTGTTTTTT | TRBJ2-2 | once | TRBV2 | NA
CASSPRDREPLHF | TGCGCCAGCAGCCCGCGGGACAGGGAACCCCTCCACTTT | TRBJ1-6 | few | TRBV5-1 | TRBD1
CASTPRSGANVLTF | TGTGCCTCTACTCCACGCTCTGGGGCCAACGTCCTGACTTTC | TRBJ2-6 | NA | TRBV7-2 | NA
CASSFPVGGGVSGANVLTF | TGTGCCAGCAGTTTTCCAGTTGGGGGAGGGGTCTCTGGGGCCAACGTCCTGACTTTC | TRBJ2-6 | NA | TRBV28 | TRBD2
CAISDLAGVITDTQYF | TGTGCCATCAGTGATTTAGCGGGAGTAATCACAGATACGCAGTATTTT | TRBJ2-3 | NA | TRBV10-3 | TRBD2
CASSTRQGANEKLFF | TGTGCCAGCAGTACTCGACAGGGGGCTAATGAAAAACTGTTTTTT | TRBJ1-4 | NA | TRBV2 | TRBD1
CASSHGTSASYEQYF | TGCGCCAGCAGCCACGGGACTAGCGCTTCCTACGAGCAGTACTTC | TRBJ2-7 | NA | TRBV4-1 | TRBD2
CAISERVSGNQQYF | TGTGCCATCAGTGAGAGGGTGTCAGGGAACCAGCAGTACTTC | TRBJ2-7 | NA | TRBV10-3 | NA
CAISRDSLHYEQYF | TGTGCCATCAGCAGAGACAGTCTTCACTACGAGCAGTACTTC | TRBJ2-7 | NA | TRBV10-3 | NA
CASSELMGTGELFF | TGCGCCAGCAGCGAACTAATGGGCACCGGGGAGCTGTTTTTT | TRBJ2-2 | NA | TRBV4-1 | NA
CASSYDRGPYEQYF | TGTGCCAGCAGTTATGACAGGGGTCCCTACGAGCAGTACTTC | TRBJ2-7 | NA | TRBV2 | TRBD1
CASSSRTGDRDGYTF | TGTGCCAGCAGCTCCCGGACGGGGGACAGGGATGGCTACACCTTC | TRBJ1-2 | NA | TRBV7-2 | TRBD1
CASSYRTVTLTYGYTF | TGTGCCAGCAGTTATCGGACAGTTACTCTCACCTATGGCTACACCTTC | TRBJ1-2 | NA | TRBV7-2 | NA
CASRSRTSGRAAQYF | TGTGCCAGCAGGAGCCGGACTAGCGGGCGGGCCGCCCAGTACTTC | TRBJ2-5 | NA | TRBV6-6 | TRBD2
CASSQTPSGSTDEQFF | TGTGCCAGCAGTCAAACCCCTAGCGGGAGTACCGATGAGCAGTTCTTC | TRBJ2-1 | NA | TRBV6-4 | TRBD2
CAWSAWGATNEKLFF | TGTGCCTGGAGTGCCTGGGGAGCAACTAATGAAAAACTGTTTTTT | TRBJ1-4 | NA | TRBV30 | NA
CASSLLGGVYGLGQPQHF | TGTGCCAGCAGCCTCCTGGGGGGGGTCTACGGTTTGGGTCAGCCCCAGCATTTT | TRBJ1-5 | NA | TRBV5-5 | NA
CASSPGTLYYGYTF | TGTGCCTCCTCACCCGGGACTTTATACTATGGCTACACCTTC | TRBJ1-2 | NA | TRBV30 | NA
CASSTGTGGTEAFF | TGCGCCAGCAGCACTGGGACAGGTGGCACTGAAGCTTTCTTT | TRBJ1-1 | NA | TRBV5-1 | TRBD1
CSSRGGQGYNEQYF | TGTTCCAGCCGCGGGGGACAGGGGTACAACGAGCAGTACTTC | TRBJ2-7 | NA | TRBV7-9 | TRBD1
CASKNAGLNTEAFF | TGTGCCAGCAAAAACGCGGGATTGAACACTGAAGCTTTCTTT | TRBJ1-1 | NA | TRBV5-8 | NA
CASSPGGKETQYF | TGTGCCAGCTCACCAGGGGGGAAGGAGACCCAGTACTTC | TRBJ2-5 | NA | TRBV18 | NA
CASSSFGTPTSGGYGYTF | TGTGCCAGCAGCTCTTTCGGGACCCCCACATCCGGGGGCTATGGCTACACCTTC | TRBJ1-2 | NA | TRBV5-6 | NA
CASSVASGRSPNEQFF | TGTGCCAGCAGCGTAGCGAGCGGGAGGTCCCCCAATGAGCAGTTCTTC | TRBJ2-1 | NA | TRBV9 | TRBD2
CAISTGLSGGGGTQYF | TGTGCCATCAGCACAGGACTGAGCGGGGGTGGCGGTACGCAGTATTTT | TRBJ2-3 | NA | TRBV10-3 | TRBD2
CASSLPTGDEQYF | TGTGCCAGCAGCCTACCGACAGGGGACGAGCAGTACTTC | TRBJ2-7 | NA | TRBV7-8 | TRBD1
CASTAGTRGTGELFF | TGTGCCAGTACCGCAGGGACAAGAGGGACCGGGGAGCTGTTTTTT | TRBJ2-2 | NA | TRBV19 | NA
CASSLGGHGYTF | TGCGCCAGCAGCTTAGGGGGACATGGCTACACCTTC | TRBJ1-2 | NA | TRBV5-1 | NA
CASSYSEGAEQYF | TGTGCCAGCAGTTACTCGGAGGGGGCCGAGCAGTACTTC | TRBJ2-7 | few | TRBV6-5 | NA
CASRPQGVAFF | TGTGCCAGCAGACCACAGGGTGTAGCTTTCTTT | TRBJ1-1 | once | TRBV6-5 | NA
CASSSIPRLAGVTDTQYF | TGTGCCAGCAGCTCGATTCCCCGACTAGCGGGAGTGACAGATACGCAGTATTTT | TRBJ2-3 | NA | TRBV11-3 | TRBD2
CASSPKQGWGEKLFF | TGTGCCAGTAGCCCAAAACAGGGATGGGGAGAAAAACTGTTTTTT | TRBJ1-4 | NA | TRBV19 | NA
CASNPGGRDYGYTF | TGCGCCAGCAACCCAGGGGGTAGGGACTATGGCTACACCTTC | TRBJ1-2 | NA | TRBV5-1 | TRBD1
CASSLGPAYGYTF | TGTGCCAGCAGCTTAGGGCCAGCTTATGGCTACACCTTC | TRBJ1-2 | NA | TRBV7-3 | NA
CASSSDGYTF | TGTGCCAGCAGTTCTGATGGCTACACCTTC | TRBJ1-2 | once | TRBV28 | NA
CAISESSARDQPQHF | TGTGCCATCAGTGAGTCGAGTGCGCGGGATCAGCCCCAGCATTTT | TRBJ1-5 | few | TRBV10-3 | NA
CASSYLAGIRETQYF | TGCGCCAGCAGCTACCTCGCCGGGATTCGGGAGACCCAGTACTTC | TRBJ2-5 | NA | TRBV5-1 | NA
CAWSYDRNYGYTF | TGTGCCTGGAGTTATGACAGGAACTATGGCTACACCTTC | TRBJ1-2 | NA | TRBV30 | NA
CASTGDENQETQYF | TGTGCCAGCACGGGGGACGAAAACCAAGAGACCCAGTACTTC | TRBJ2-5 | few | TRBV6-1 | NA
CASSSNRGPGNIQYF | TGTGCCAGCAGCTCTAACAGGGGGCCGGGAAACATTCAGTACTTC | TRBJ2-4 | NA | TRBV7-9 | TRBD1
CASSSSAQRNEQFF | TGTGCCAGCAGCTCCTCCGCGCAACGGAATGAGCAGTTCTTC | TRBJ2-1 | once | TRBV13 | NA
CASSLETSGSPPEQYF | TGTGCCAGCAGCTTAGAGACTAGCGGGAGCCCTCCCGAGCAGTACTTC | TRBJ2-7 | NA | TRBV13 | TRBD2
CASRAGTGPYEQYF | TGTGCCAGCAGGGCCGGGACAGGGCCATACGAGCAGTACTTC | TRBJ2-7 | NA | TRBV7-2 | TRBD1
CASSQAGGNTIYF | TGCGCCAGCAGCCAAGCGGGAGGAAACACCATATATTTT | TRBJ1-3 | few | TRBV4-1 | NA
CASSFQGLSGNTIYF | TGCGCCAGCAGCTTTCAGGGCCTCTCTGGAAACACCATATATTTT | TRBJ1-3 | NA | TRBV5-1 | NA
CASSPYTANTGELFF | TGTGCCAGCTCACCGTACACCGCGAACACCGGGGAGCTGTTTTTT | TRBJ2-2 | NA | TRBV18 | NA
CASSPGQLNTEAFF | TGTGCCAGCTCACCGGGACAGTTGAACACTGAAGCTTTCTTT | TRBJ1-1 | NA | TRBV18 | TRBD1
CASSLRLPSSYEQYF | TGTGCCAGCAGCCTGAGACTTCCTAGCTCCTACGAGCAGTACTTC | TRBJ2-7 | NA | TRBV5-5 | NA
CASSRGTGGANTEAFF | TGTGCCAGTAGCCGGGGGACAGGGGGCGCGAACACTGAAGCTTTCTTT | TRBJ1-1 | NA | TRBV19 | TRBD1
CSAFGKETQYF | TGCAGTGCTTTCGGGAAAGAGACCCAGTACTTC | TRBJ2-5 | NA | TRBV20-1 | NA
CASSPSGTSGASYNEQFF | TGTGCCAGCAGCCCCTCCGGGACTAGCGGGGCTTCCTACAATGAGCAGTTCTTC | TRBJ2-1 | NA | TRBV9 | TRBD2